One and the same sample provided the 7 T cell receptor beta chains below, sequenced in a study of glioma-infiltrating T cells. The iRepertoire nested amplicon-rescue multiplex PCR amplified TCR alpha and beta CDR3s from RNA. TCRdb used MiXCR to reprocess the multiplex PCR reads, holding one entry per CDR3 protein. The sample records a few hundred thousand distinct CDR3 sequences, more than 35% being singletons. Sequences were obtained from glioma tissue, nonneoplastic brain tissue, or PBMCs (not recorded which). The origin of the receptors is a human donor with low-grade glioma or glioblastoma, undergoing nonglioma brain surgery, or in good health (not recorded which).

Remarks on this clonotype: One base away lies a much larger clone, so this may be a sequencing read error. No conserved phenylalanine or tryptophan is present at the end of the CDR3, so a read error is the likely explanation. The chain carries TRBV27 and TRBJ1-1; D is possibly TRBD1 (6 bases). The germline V gene has CDR1 MNHEY and CDR2 SMNVEV (reference sequence). Trimming took off 5 bases at V and 2 bases at J, with 12 bases between the two ends. CDR3 length equals 14 residues. CDR3: CASSAWTVNTEAFL. DNA of the CDR3: TGTGCCAGCAGTGCGTGGACAGTCAACACTGAAGCTTTCCTT.

At least ten counts were recorded for this clonotype. Written as DNA, the CDR3 is TGTGCCACCAGCAGGGGGGACGTCAGCTCCTACAATGAGCAGTTCTTC. This sequence encodes CATSRGDVSSYNEQFF. The chain combines TRBV15 with TRBJ2-1; D is perhaps TRBD1 or TRBD2 (5 bases each). Per the germline V gene, CDR1 is LNHNV and CDR2 is YYDKDF (reference sequence). The V gene lost 3 bases and the J gene lost 0 bases, with 12 bases spanning the gap. The CDR3 has 16 amino acids.

V is TRBV6-4 and J is TRBJ2-7, with D possibly matching TRBD2 (5 bases). Trimming left V 0 bases short and J 3 bases short, with 18 bases between. The CDR3 runs to 17 residues. Germline-derived CDR1 and CDR2 are MRHNA and SNTAGT. CDR3 residues: CASSDSLVGGGLYEQYF. The CDR3 coding sequence is TGTGCCAGCAGTGACTCCTTAGTTGGCGGAGGACTCTACGAGCAGTACTTC.

The genes are TRBV7-3 and TRBJ2-7, with D perhaps TRBD2 (5 bases). Germline V gene data show CDR1 as SGHTA and CDR2 as FQGTGA. The CDR3 has 14 residues. Trimming left V 2 bases short and J 10 bases short, with 18 bases between. The CDR3 region has the DNA TGTGCCAGCAGCTTAGCCGCTACTAGTTTAGAACAGTACTTC. Protein product: CASSLAATSLEQYF. Filled out from reference TRBV7-3 and TRBJ2-7, the complete variable domain reads GAGVSQTPSNKVTEKGKYVELRCDPISGHTALYWYRQSLGQGPEFLIYFQGTGAADDSGLPNDRFFAVRPEGSVSTLKIQRTERGDSAVYLCASSLAATSLEQYFGPGTRLTVT.

This chain's CDR3 is CASSQEKLAGGYTDTQYF. CDR3 sequence (DNA): TGTGCCAGCAGCCAAGAGAAACTAGCGGGAGGGTACACAGATACGCAGTATTTT. J is TRBJ2-3 and V is TRBV3-1; TRBD2 matches at 13 bases. Unmatched junction bases numbered 5, after V lost 0 bases and J lost 2 bases. CDR1 and CDR2 (germline): LGHDT, YNNKEL (reference sequence). CDR3 size: 18 residues.

This clonotype was counted ten times or more. The V and J genes are TRBV28 and TRBJ2-6; the D is unclear. The CDR3 is 13 amino acids. V lost 7 bases, J lost 2 bases, and 6 bases lay in between. Germline V gives CDR1 MDHEN, CDR2 SYDVKM. CDR3 sequence reads: CASKEPGANVLTF. The CDR3 DNA follows: TGTGCCAGCAAAGAGCCTGGGGCCAACGTCCTGACTTTC.

The chain joins TRBV20-1 to TRBJ1-5, with D tentatively TRBD1 (6 bases). V was pared by 3 bases and J by 0 bases, with 15 bases between. Germline CDR1 DFQATT, CDR2 SNEGSKA (reference sequence). This CDR3 spans 16 amino acids. Written as DNA, the CDR3 is TGCAGTGCTAGTGTCCTCGGGGGCGTTAGCAATCAGCCCCAGCATTTT. This codes for CSASVLGGVSNQPQHF.